This entry lists 18 T cell receptor beta chains sequenced from one sample in a study of Ad26.COV2.S vaccination and SARS-CoV-2 variants (dated by TCRdb to about 2021). Library preparation employed the immunoSEQ multiplex PCR assay. Drawn from immuneACCESS, this table holds only the in-frame rearrangements with V and J called that TCRdb kept. Clones are partly lost; checked studies trace under half to an unresolved V gene and leave the rest unexplained. This sample lists 350,000 to 400,000 clones; roughly 90% were detected once. The top ten constitute around 1.8% of the sample. According to the study, the label for this sample's treatment or condition signals: around 19 received Ad26.COV2.S at low or high dose, single or two shots; several received placebo; per-sample allocation not given. Repertoires of vaccine and placebo recipients were sequenced from samples collected on day 63 after the first injection.

The sequencing used peripheral blood, collected in a trial of Ad26.COV2.S vaccine versus placebo. The receptor source for this set is a person aged 18 to 65 who received the Ad26.COV2.S COVID-19 vaccine or a placebo.

The chain carries TRBV5-8 and TRBJ1-2; a weak D match, TRBD1 (5 bases). Germline V gives CDR1 SGHTS, CDR2 YDEGEE. Trimming stripped 4 bases from V and 6 bases from J, with 25 bases between. This CDR3 is 17 amino acids long. CDR3 sequence reads: CASSLNRLRRLSDGYTF. CDR3 sequence (DNA): TGTGCCAGCAGCCTCAACAGGCTCCGTCGTCTCTCCGATGGCTACACCTTC.

The chain recombines TRBV11-2 with TRBJ2-7; tentatively, D is TRBD2 (6 bases). Trimming removed 3 bases at V and 3 bases at J, with 12 bases between. CDR1 and CDR2 (germline): SGHAT, FQNNGV. There are 14 residues in the CDR3. The CDR3 reads CASSLGRGSYEQYF. The CDR3 region has the DNA TGTGCCAGCAGCTTGGGGCGGGGAAGCTACGAGCAGTACTTC.

V usage is TRBV5-1 and J usage is TRBJ1-4, with D unclear. The CDR3 consists of 16 residues. With 2 bases removed from V and 3 bases from J, the gap between germline ends came to 14 bases. The germline V gene encodes CDR1 SGHRS and CDR2 YFSETQ. In DNA form, the CDR3 reads TGCGCCAGCAGCTTCGGCCACGGGCAGGCTAATGAAAAACTGTTTTTT. Its translation is CASSFGHGQANEKLFF.

The V gene is TRBV9, the J gene TRBJ2-3; 10 bases line up with TRBD2. Looked up from germline, CDR1 is SGDLS and CDR2 is YYNGEE. J gave up 6 bases and V 0 bases, and 4 bases lay outside the gene matches. This CDR3 is 15 amino acids long. CDR3 amino acids: CASSVAPSGSDTQYF. The CDR3 DNA follows: TGTGCCAGCAGCGTAGCCCCTAGCGGGAGTGATACGCAGTATTTT.

This clone was picked up one time. The chain carries TRBV25-1 and TRBJ2-7; TRBD1 is a possible D gene (5 bases). Germline assignment: CDR1 MGHDK and CDR2 SYGVNS. V was trimmed by 2 bases and J by 3 bases, leaving 11 bases between them. This CDR3 is 14 amino acids long. The CDR3 region has the DNA TGTGCCAGCAGTGAAAGGGGCTTACTCTACGAGCAGTACTTC. Its translation is CASSERGLLYEQYF.

This clone showed up just a few times. This chain links TRBV4-2 with TRBJ2-7; D is perhaps TRBD2 (6 bases). Germline V CDR1 and CDR2: LGHNA, YNFKEQ. V was shortened by 0 bases and J by 1 base, with 16 bases between the two germline ends. The CDR3 contains 17 residues. This CDR3 reads CASSQDLSGGGSYEQYF. Written as DNA, the CDR3 is TGTGCCAGCAGCCAAGATTTGTCCGGGGGAGGTTCCTACGAGCAGTACTTC.

V is TRBV18 and J is TRBJ2-7; D might be TRBD2 (5 bases). This CDR3 contains 16 residues. Germline loops: CDR1 KGHSH, CDR2 LQKENI. V was clipped by 0 bases and J by 0 bases, with 12 bases between them. The CDR3 nucleotides are TGTGCCAGCTCACCACCGAAAGGACTTGGCTCCTACGAGCAGTACTTC. It codes for CASSPPKGLGSYEQYF. Complete variable domain (other parts from reference TRBV18 and TRBJ2-7): NAGVMQNPRHLVRRRGQEARLRCSPMKGHSHVYWYRQLPEEGLKFMVYLQKENIIDESGMPKERFSAEFPKEGPSILRIQQVVRGDSAAYFCASSPPKGLGSYEQYFGPGTRLTVT.

The chain has TRBV5-3 and TRBJ1-2; D uncertain. TRBV5-3 is recorded as an ORF, its role being uncertain. V dropped 2 bases and J dropped 10 bases, with 12 bases sitting between them. The CDR3 consists of 12 residues. CDR3 bases: TGTGCCAGAAGCTTCCTCAGGTCCGTCTACACCTTC. This encodes CARSFLRSVYTF.

CDR3 bases: TGTGCCAGCAGTTTTATAGAGGGCACTGAAGCTTTCTTT. Translating gives CASSFIEGTEAFF. This rearrangement joins TRBV5-5 to TRBJ1-1; D uncertain. CDR3 length equals 13 residues. V was clipped by 5 bases and J by 4 bases, with 12 bases between them. CDR1 and CDR2 (germline): SGHKS, YYEKEE (reference sequence).

This rearrangement joins TRBV14 to TRBJ2-6; D gene uncertain. The ends were cut back, 3 bases at V and 3 bases at J, with 3 bases in the middle. Germline values: CDR1 SGHDN, CDR2 FVKESK. CDR3 length: 13 residues. The CDR3 protein is CASSQGGANVLTF. CDR3 nucleotides: TGTGCCAGCAGCCAGGGTGGGGCCAACGTCCTGACTTTC.

The count of this clone is one. This sequence joins TRBV3-1 (or the pseudogene TRBV3-2) and TRBJ1-5; D is possibly TRBD1 (6 bases). This CDR3 has 14 amino acids. Germline loops: CDR1 LGHDT, CDR2 YNNKEL (reference sequence). Trimming removed 3 bases at V and 5 bases at J, with 11 bases between. The DNA of the CDR3 is TGTGCCAGCAGCCACGCAGGGGCGGATCAGCCCCAGCATTTT. The encoded protein is CASSHAGADQPQHF.

The J gene is TRBJ1-1, the V gene TRBV6-1, with 7 bases identical to TRBD1. CDR3 length: 15 residues. V gave up 3 bases and J gave up 7 bases; unmatched junction bases: 11. Germline V lookup: CDR1 MNHNS, CDR2 SASEGT. This CDR3 reads CASSEGGGGKGEAFF. The CDR3 DNA reads TGTGCCAGCAGTGAGGGGGGAGGGGGCAAGGGTGAAGCTTTCTTT.

The V and J genes are TRBV5-8 and TRBJ1-6; 7 bases match TRBD1. The J segment lost 6 bases and the V segment lost 2 bases, leaving 5 bases of the junction unmatched. This CDR3 has 15 amino acids. CDR1 is SGHTS and CDR2 is YDEGEE in the germline V gene. The CDR3 DNA sequence: TGTGCCAGCAGCTTTGTCAGGGGGGCTAATTCACCCCTCCACTTT. Encoded protein: CASSFVRGANSPLHF.

The chain employs TRBV30 and TRBJ2-2; TRBD1 or TRBD2 may be the D gene (6 bases each). Trimming stripped 0 bases from V and 6 bases from J, with 8 bases between. This CDR3 has 13 residues. The germline V gene encodes CDR1 GTSNPN and CDR2 SVGIG (reference sequence). The CDR3 DNA reads as TGTGCCTGGAGTGTAGGGGGGTCCGGGGAGCTGTTTTTT. Its protein is CAWSVGGSGELFF. Filled out from reference TRBV30 and TRBJ2-2, the complete variable domain reads SQTIHQWPATLVQPVGSPLSLECTVEGTSNPNLYWYRQAAGRGLQLLFYSVGIGQISSEVPQNLSASRPQDRQFILSSKKLLLSDSGFYLCAWSVGGSGELFFGEGSRLTVL.

The chain joins TRBV5-1 to TRBJ2-3; 8 positions match TRBD2. The CDR3 is 15 residues long. Germline V lookup: CDR1 SGHRS, CDR2 YFSETQ. Unmatched junction bases numbered 2, after V lost 2 bases and J lost 0 bases. The CDR3 DNA reads TGCGCCAGCAGCTTTAGCGGGAAGAGCACAGATACGCAGTATTTT. Protein sequence: CASSFSGKSTDTQYF.

As for this clone: The limits of the CDR3 on the DNA are not certain, so only TCRdb's listed CDR3 is given. This chain joins TRBV2 and TRBJ1-2. CDR1 SNHLY and CDR2 FYNNEI come from the germline V gene. The CDR3 is 10 residues long, ends included. The CDR3 region is CASFGNGYTF.

J is TRBJ1-1 and V is TRBV21-1; the table's D gene call, TRBD1, was not cross checked with the DNA. TRBV21-1 is deemed a pseudogene. The CDR3 length is 15 residues. The CDR3 nucleotides are TGTGCCAGCAGCAAAGACAAGGACAGGAACACTGAAGCTTTCTTT. This gives the protein CASSKDKDRNTEAFF.

This rearrangement joins TRBV24-1 to TRBJ2-1, with 10 nucleotides matching TRBD2. With V trimmed by 4 bases and J by 8 bases, 7 bases remained unmatched. This CDR3 is built from 15 residues. Germline CDR1 is KGHDR and CDR2 is SFDVKD. CDR3 DNA: TGTGCCACCAGTGACCTAGCGGGAGATTTGGATGAGCAGTTCTTC. Protein: CATSDLAGDLDEQFF.